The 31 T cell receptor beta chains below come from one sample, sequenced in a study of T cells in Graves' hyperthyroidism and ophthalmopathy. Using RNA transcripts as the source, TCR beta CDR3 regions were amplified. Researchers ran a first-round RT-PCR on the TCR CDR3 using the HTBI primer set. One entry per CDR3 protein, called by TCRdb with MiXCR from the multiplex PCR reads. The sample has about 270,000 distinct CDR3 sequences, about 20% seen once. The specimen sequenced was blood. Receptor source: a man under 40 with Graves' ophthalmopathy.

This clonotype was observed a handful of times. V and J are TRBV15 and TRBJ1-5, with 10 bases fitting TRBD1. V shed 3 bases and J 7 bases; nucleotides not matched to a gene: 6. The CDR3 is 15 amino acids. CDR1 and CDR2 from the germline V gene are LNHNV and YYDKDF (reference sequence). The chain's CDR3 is CATSRETGGGQPQHF. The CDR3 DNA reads TGTGCCACCAGCAGGGAGACAGGGGGCGGCCAGCCCCAGCATTTT.

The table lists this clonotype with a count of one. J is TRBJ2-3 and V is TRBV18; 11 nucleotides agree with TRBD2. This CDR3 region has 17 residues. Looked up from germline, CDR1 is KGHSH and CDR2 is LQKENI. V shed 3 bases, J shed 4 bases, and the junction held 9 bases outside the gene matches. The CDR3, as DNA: TGTGCCAGCTCACCCTTGGGAACTAGCGGGAGTCCAGATACGCAGTATTTT. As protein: CASSPLGTSGSPDTQYF.

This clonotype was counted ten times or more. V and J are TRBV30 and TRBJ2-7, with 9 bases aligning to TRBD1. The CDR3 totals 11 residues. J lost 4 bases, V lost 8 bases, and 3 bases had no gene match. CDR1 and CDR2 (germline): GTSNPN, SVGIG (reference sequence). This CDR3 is CAEDRGYEQYF. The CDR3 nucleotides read TGTGCCGAGGACAGGGGTTACGAGCAGTACTTC.

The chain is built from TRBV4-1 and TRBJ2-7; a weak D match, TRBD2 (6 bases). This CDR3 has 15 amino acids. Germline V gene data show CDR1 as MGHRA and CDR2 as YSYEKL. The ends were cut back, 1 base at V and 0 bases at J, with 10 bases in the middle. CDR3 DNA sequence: TGCGCCAGCAGCCAAGGGGCGGGGATCTCCTACGAGCAGTACTTC. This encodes CASSQGAGISYEQYF.

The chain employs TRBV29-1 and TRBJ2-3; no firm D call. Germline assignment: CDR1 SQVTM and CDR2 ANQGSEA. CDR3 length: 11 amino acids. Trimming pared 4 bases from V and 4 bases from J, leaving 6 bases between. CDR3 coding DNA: TGCAGCGTTGTTCCAGCAGATACGCAGTATTTT. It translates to CSVVPADTQYF.

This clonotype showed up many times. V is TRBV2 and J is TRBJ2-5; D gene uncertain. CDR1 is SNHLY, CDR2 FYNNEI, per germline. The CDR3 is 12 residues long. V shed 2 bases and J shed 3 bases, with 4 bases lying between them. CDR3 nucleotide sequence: TGTGCCAGCAGTGAAACAGAAGAGACCCAGTACTTC. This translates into CASSETEETQYF.

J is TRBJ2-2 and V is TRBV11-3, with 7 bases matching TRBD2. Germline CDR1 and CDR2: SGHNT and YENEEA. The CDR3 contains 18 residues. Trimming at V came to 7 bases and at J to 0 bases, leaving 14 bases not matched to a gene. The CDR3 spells CASTPWGRAGPNTGELFF. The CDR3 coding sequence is TGTGCCAGCACCCCTTGGGGAAGAGCGGGACCGAACACCGGGGAGCTGTTTTTT.

CDR3 sequence: CASRETSGDSYEQYF. The CDR3 nucleotides read TGTGCCAGCAGGGAGACTAGCGGGGACTCCTACGAGCAGTACTTC. The chain links TRBV2 to TRBJ2-7; 11 bases are a match to TRBD2. CDR1 is SNHLY, CDR2 FYNNEI, per germline. This CDR3 is 15 amino acids long. V was clipped by 6 bases and J by 0 bases; unmatched bases: 4.

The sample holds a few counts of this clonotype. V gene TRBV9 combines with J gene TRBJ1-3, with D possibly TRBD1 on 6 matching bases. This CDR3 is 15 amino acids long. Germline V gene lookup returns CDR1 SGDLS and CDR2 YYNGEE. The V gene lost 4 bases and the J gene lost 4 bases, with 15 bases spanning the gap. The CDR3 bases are TGTGCCAGCAGCACAACAGGGAATGAGGGAAACACCATATATTTT. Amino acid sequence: CASSTTGNEGNTIYF.

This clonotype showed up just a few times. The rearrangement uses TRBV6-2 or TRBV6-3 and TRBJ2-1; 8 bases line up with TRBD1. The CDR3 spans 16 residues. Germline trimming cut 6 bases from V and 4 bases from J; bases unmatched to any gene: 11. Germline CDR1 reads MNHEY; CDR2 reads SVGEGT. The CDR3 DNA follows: TGTGCCAGCAGGGCGCCGGACAGGGTCGGGTACAATGAGCAGTTCTTC. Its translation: CASRAPDRVGYNEQFF.

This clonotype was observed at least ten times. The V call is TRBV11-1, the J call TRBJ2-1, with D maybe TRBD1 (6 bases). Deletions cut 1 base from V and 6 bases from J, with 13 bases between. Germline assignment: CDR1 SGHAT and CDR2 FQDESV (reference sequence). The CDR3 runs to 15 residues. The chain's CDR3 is CASSLGADRSNEQFF. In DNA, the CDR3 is TGTGCCAGCAGCTTAGGTGCAGACAGGAGCAATGAGCAGTTCTTC.

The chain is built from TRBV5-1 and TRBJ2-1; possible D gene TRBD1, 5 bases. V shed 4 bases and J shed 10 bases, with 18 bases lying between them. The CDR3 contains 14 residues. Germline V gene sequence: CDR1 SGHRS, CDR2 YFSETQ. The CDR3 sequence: CASSPEDTGSEQFF. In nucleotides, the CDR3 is TGCGCCAGCAGCCCAGAGGACACCGGGTCCGAGCAGTTCTTC.

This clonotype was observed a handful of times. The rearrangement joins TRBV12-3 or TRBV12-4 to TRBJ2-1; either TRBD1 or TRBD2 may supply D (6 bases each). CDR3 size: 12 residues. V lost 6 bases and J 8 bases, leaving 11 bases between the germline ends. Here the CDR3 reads CASSGGGYEQFF. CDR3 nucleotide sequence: TGTGCCAGCAGCGGGGGCGGGTATGAGCAGTTCTTC.

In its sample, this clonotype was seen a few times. CDR3 nucleotide sequence: TGTGCCAGCAGCCGCCGGACAGGCCCGCACGAGCAGTACTTC. It translates to CASSRRTGPHEQYF. V is TRBV3-1 and J is TRBJ2-7; 7 positions match TRBD1. The CDR3 is 14 amino acids. Germline CDR1 and CDR2: LGHDT and YNNKEL (reference sequence). Trimming took 4 bases from V and 5 from J; bases not matched to a gene: 8.

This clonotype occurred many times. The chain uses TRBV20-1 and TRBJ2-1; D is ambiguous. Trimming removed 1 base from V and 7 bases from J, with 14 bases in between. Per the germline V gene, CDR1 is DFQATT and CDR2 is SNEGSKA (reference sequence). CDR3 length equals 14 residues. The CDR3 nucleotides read TGCAGTGCTAGAGGAGGAAGTATCGGGAATGAGCAGTTCTTC. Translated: CSARGGSIGNEQFF.

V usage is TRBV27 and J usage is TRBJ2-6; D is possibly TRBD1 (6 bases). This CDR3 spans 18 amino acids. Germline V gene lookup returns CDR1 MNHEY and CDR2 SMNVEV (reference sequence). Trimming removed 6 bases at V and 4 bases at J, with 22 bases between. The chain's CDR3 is CASSLRGQFVGGANVLTF. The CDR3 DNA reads TGTGCCAGCAGCCTTCGCGGACAGTTTGTGGGGGGGGCCAACGTCCTGACTTTC.

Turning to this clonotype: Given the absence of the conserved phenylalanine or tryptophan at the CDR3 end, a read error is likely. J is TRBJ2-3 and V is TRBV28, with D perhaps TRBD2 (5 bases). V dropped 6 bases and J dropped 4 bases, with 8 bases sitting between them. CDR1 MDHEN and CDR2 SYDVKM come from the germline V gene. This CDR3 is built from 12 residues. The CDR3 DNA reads TGTGCCAGCAGACTAGTTCCAGATACGCAGTATCTT. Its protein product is CASRLVPDTQYL.

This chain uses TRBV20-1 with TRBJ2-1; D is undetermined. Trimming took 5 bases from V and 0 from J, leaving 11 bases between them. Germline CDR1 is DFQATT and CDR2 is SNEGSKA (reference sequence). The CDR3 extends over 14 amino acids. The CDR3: CSAQRAYSYNEQFF. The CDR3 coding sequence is TGCAGTGCTCAAAGGGCCTACTCCTACAATGAGCAGTTCTTC.

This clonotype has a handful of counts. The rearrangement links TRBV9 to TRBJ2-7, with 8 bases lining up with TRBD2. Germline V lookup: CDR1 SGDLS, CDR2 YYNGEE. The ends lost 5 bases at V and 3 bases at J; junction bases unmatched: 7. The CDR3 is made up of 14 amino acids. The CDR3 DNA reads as TGTGCCAGCAGTTCCCGGGAGGGCGGCTACGAGCAGTACTTC. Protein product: CASSSREGGYEQYF.

The CDR3, as DNA: TGTGCCAGCTCACCACCGTTGGAGACCCAGTACTTC. Its translation is CASSPPLETQYF. This sequence joins TRBV18 and TRBJ2-5; D ambiguous. V was clipped by 0 bases and J by 5 bases, with 4 bases between them. This CDR3 comprises 12 residues. Germline assignment: CDR1 KGHSH and CDR2 LQKENI. Variable domain in full (rest from reference TRBV18 and TRBJ2-5): NAGVMQNPRHLVRRRGQEARLRCSPMKGHSHVYWYRQLPEEGLKFMVYLQKENIIDESGMPKERFSAEFPKEGPSILRIQQVVRGDSAAYFCASSPPLETQYFGPGTRLLVL.

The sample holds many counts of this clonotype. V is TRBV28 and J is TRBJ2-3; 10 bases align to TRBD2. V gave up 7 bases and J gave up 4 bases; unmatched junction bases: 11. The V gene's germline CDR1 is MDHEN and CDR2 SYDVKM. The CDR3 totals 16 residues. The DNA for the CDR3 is TGTGCCAGCACCTCGTGGGTAGCGGGAGGTCCAGATACGCAGTATTTT. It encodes CASTSWVAGGPDTQYF.

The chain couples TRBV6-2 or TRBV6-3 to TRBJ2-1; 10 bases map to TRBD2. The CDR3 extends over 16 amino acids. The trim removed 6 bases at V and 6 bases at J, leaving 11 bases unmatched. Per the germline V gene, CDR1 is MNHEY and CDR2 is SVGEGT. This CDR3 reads CASRPSGSVNGNEQFF. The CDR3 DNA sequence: TGTGCCAGCAGACCTAGCGGGAGCGTGAATGGCAATGAGCAGTTCTTC.

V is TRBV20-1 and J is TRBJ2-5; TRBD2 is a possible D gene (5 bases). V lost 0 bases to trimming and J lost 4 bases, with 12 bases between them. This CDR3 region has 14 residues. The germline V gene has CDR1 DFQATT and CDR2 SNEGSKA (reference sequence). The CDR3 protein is CSARDSSRGETQYF. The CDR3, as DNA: TGCAGTGCTAGAGATAGTTCCCGGGGAGAGACCCAGTACTTC.

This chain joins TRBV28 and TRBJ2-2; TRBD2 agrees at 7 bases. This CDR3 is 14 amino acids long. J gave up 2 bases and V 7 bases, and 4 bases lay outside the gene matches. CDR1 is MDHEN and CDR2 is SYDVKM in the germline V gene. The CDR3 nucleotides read TGTGCCAGCAAGGGACTACCTAACACCGGGGAGCTGTTTTTT. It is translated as CASKGLPNTGELFF. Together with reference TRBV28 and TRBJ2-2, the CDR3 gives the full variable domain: DVKVTQSSRYLVKRTGEKVFLECVQDMDHENMFWYRQDPGLGLRLIYFSYDVKMKEKGDIPEGYSVSREKKERFSLILESASTNQTSMYLCASKGLPNTGELFFGEGSRLTVL.

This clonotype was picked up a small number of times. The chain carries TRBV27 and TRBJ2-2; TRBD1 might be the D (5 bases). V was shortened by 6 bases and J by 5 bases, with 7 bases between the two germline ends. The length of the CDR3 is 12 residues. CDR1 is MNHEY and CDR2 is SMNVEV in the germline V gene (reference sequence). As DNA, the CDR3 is TGTGCCAGCAGAAGGGGTACCGGGGAGCTGTTTTTT. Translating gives CASRRGTGELFF.

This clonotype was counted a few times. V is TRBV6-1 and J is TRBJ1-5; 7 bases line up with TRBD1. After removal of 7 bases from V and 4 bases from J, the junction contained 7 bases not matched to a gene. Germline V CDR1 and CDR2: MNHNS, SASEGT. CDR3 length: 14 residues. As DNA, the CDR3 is TGTGCCAGCACATGGGACAGAGTAAATCAGCCCCAGCATTTT. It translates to CASTWDRVNQPQHF.

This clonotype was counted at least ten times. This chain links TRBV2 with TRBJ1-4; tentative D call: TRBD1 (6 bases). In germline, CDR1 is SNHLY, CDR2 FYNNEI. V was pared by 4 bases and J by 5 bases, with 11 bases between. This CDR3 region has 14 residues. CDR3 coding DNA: TGTGCCAGCAGTGTGACGGGGGCGAATGAAAAACTGTTTTTT. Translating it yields CASSVTGANEKLFF.

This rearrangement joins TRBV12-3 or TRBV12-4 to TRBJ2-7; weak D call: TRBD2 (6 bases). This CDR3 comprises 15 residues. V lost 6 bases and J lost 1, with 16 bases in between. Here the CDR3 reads CASSPPREFSYEQYF. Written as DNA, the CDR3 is TGTGCCAGCAGCCCCCCACGGGAGTTTTCCTACGAGCAGTACTTC.

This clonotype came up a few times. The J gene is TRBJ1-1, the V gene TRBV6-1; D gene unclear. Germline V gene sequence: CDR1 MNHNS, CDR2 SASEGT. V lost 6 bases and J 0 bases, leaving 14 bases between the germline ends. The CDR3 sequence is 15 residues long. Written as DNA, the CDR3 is TGTGCCAGCAGAAACCCGAGAAGGGTGAACACTGAAGCTTTCTTT. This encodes CASRNPRRVNTEAFF.

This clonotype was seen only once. The DNA for the CDR3 is TGCGCCAGCAGTGATCCCACCGGGACACAATCCTACGAGCAGTACTTC. It encodes CASSDPTGTQSYEQYF. The genes are TRBV10-2 and TRBJ2-7; D may be TRBD1 (6 bases). CDR1 and CDR2 (germline): WSHSY, SAAADI. Trimming removed 3 bases at V and 1 base at J, with 16 bases between. The CDR3 totals 16 residues.

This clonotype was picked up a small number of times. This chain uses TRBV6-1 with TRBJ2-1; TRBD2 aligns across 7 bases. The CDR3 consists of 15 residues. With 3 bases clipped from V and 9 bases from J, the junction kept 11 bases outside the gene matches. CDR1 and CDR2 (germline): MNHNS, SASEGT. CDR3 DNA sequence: TGTGCCAGCAGTGAGTTCCTAGCGGAGTCTGGTGAGCAGTTCTTC. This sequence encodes CASSEFLAESGEQFF.